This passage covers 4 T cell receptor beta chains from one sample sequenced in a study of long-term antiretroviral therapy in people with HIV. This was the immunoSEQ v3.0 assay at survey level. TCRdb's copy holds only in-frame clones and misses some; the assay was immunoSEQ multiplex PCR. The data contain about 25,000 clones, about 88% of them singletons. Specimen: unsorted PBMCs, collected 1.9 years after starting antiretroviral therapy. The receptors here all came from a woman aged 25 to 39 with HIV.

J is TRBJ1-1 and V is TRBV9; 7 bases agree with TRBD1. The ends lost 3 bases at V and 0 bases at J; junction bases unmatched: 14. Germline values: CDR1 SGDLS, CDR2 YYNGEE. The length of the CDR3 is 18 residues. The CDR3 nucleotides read TGTGCCAGCAGCGGGAATCCGGGACAGAGCCCAATGAACACTGAAGCTTTCTTT. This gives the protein CASSGNPGQSPMNTEAFF.

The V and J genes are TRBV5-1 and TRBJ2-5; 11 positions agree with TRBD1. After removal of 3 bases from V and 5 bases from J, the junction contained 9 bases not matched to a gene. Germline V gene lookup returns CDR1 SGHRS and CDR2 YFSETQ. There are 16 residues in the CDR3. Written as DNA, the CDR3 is TGCGCCAGCAGCTACGAAGGACAGGGGGCTGGCGAGACCCAGTACTTC. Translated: CASSYEGQGAGETQYF.

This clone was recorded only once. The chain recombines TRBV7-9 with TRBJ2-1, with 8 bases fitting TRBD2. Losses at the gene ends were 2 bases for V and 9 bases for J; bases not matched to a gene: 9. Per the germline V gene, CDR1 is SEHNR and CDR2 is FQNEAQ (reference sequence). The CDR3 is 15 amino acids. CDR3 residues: CASSLTGGAWSEQFF. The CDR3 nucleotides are TGTGCCAGCAGCTTAACGGGGGGGGCCTGGAGTGAGCAGTTCTTC.

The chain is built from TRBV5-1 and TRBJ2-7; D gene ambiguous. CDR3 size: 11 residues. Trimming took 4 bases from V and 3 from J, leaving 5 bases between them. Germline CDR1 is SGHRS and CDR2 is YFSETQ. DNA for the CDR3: TGCGCCAGCAGCACCGGCTACGAGCAGTACTTC. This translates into CASSTGYEQYF.